The sequence of this T cell receptor beta chain was determined in a study of radiotherapy plus CTLA-4 blockade in lung cancer. Libraries were prepared by immunoSEQ multiplex PCR; TCRdb keeps only in-frame clonotypes and omits some of them. This table has over 60,000 clones, around 86% appearing once. Study-level findings and limits: Expansion of tumor-derived TCR clones was observed in blood after radiotherapy plus ipilimumab.

Trimming left V 4 bases short and J 3 bases short, with 20 bases between. CDR1 is MGHRA and CDR2 is YSYEKL in the germline V gene. The CDR3 consists of 17 residues. On this clone: Its antigen is still unknown.

The chain couples TRBV4-1 to TRBJ2-3, with a weak D call TRBD1 (6 bases). The clonotype comes from a human donor with non-small cell lung cancer that progressed on radiotherapy plus ipilimumab. The sample was peripheral blood, taken from a patient treated with radiotherapy plus ipilimumab. This CDR3 reads CASSLGNPGARTDTQYF. The CDR3 region has the DNA TGCGCCAGCAGCCTAGGAAATCCAGGGGCTCGGACAGATACGCAGTATTTT.